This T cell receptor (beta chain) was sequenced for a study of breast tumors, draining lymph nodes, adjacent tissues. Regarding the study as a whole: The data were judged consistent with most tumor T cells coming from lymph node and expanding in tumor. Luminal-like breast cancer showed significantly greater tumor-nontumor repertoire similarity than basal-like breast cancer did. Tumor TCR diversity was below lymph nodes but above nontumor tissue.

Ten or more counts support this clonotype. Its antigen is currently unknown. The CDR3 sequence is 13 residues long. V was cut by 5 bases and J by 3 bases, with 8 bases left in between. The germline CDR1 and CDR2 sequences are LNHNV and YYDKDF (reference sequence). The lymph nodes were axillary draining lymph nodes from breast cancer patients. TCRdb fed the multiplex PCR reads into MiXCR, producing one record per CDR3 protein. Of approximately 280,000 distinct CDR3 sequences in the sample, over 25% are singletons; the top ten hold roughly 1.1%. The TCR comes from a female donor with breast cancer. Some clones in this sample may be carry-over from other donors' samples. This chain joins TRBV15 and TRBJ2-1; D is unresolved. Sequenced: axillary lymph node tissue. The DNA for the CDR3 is TGTGCCACCAGCCCCTGGCACTACAATGAGCAGTTCTTC. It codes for CATSPWHYNEQFF. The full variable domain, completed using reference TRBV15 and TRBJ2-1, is DAMVIQNPRYQVTQFGKPVTLSCSQTLNHNVMYWYQQKSSQAPKLLFHYYDKDFNNEADTPDNFQSRRPNTSFCFLDIRSPGLGDTAMYLCATSPWHYNEQFFGPGTRLTVL.